The 26 T cell receptor beta chains given below trace back to one sample, sequenced in a study of Ad26.COV2.S vaccination and SARS-CoV-2 variants (dated by TCRdb to the early 2020s). Libraries were prepared through the immunoSEQ multiplex PCR assay. TCRdb's version of the immuneACCESS table is confined to in-frame rearrangements and falls short of the full clone set. An unresolved V gene accounts for under half of the shortfall where checked; the remainder is of unknown origin. A total of 350,000 to 400,000 clones appear in this sample, around nine tenths of them only once. 3.5% of the sample is taken by the ten largest. In the paper's terms, the treatment or condition label means: some 20 received Ad26.COV2.S at low or high dose, single or two shots; roughly 5 received placebo; per-sample allocation not given. Repertoires of vaccine and placebo recipients were sequenced from samples taken on day 63 after the first injection.

This specimen consisted of peripheral blood, obtained in a trial of Ad26.COV2.S vaccine versus placebo. Receptor source: a person between 18 and 59 years old who received the Ad26.COV2.S COVID-19 vaccine or a placebo.

This rearrangement joins TRBV4-1 to TRBJ1-4, with a weak D call TRBD1 (5 bases). From germline, CDR1 is MGHRA and CDR2 YSYEKL. The CDR3 covers 14 residues. V lost 4 bases to trimming and J lost 8 bases, with 14 bases between them. The chain's CDR3 is CASSRTAGREKLFF. The CDR3 nucleotides are TGCGCCAGCAGCCGCACAGCAGGGAGGGAAAAACTGTTTTTT.

J is TRBJ2-2 and V is TRBV7-9; the D call may be TRBD1 or TRBD2 (5 bases each). Trimming stripped 8 bases from V and 4 bases from J, with 17 bases between. The CDR3 loop spans 15 amino acids. CDR1 is SEHNR and CDR2 is FQNEAQ in the germline V gene (reference sequence). CDR3 protein: CASLGQGRGTGELFF. The CDR3 nucleotides read TGTGCCAGCTTAGGGCAGGGACGAGGCACCGGGGAGCTGTTTTTT.

The CDR3, as DNA: TGTGCCAGCACCACGACAGGGGGACTCTTTACACCCCTCCACTTT. It encodes CASTTTGGLFTPLHF. This rearrangement joins TRBV6-5 to TRBJ1-6; TRBD1 matches at 9 bases. This CDR3 is built from 15 residues. V shed 7 bases, J shed 11 bases, and the junction held 12 bases outside the gene matches. Looked up from germline, CDR1 is MNHEY and CDR2 is SVGAGI.

The V gene is TRBV14, the J gene TRBJ2-5; tentatively, D is TRBD1 or TRBD2 (6 bases each). This CDR3 has 14 amino acids. Germline V CDR1 and CDR2: SGHDN, FVKESK. The V and J ends lost 7 bases and 5 bases respectively, with 17 bases between them. CDR3 nucleotides: TGTGCCAGCAAAACCTCGGGGGCAGAGGAGACCCAGTACTTC. Its translation: CASKTSGAEETQYF.

This chain connects TRBV6-5 to TRBJ1-1, with no clear D. This CDR3 has 14 amino acids. Germline assignment: CDR1 MNHEY and CDR2 SVGAGI. Trimming shortened V by 6 bases and J by 5 bases, and 16 bases separated the two germline ends. In nucleotides, the CDR3 is TGTGCCAGCAGGACCCCCGGGTGGTGGACTGAAGCTTTCTTT. This codes for CASRTPGWWTEAFF.

V is TRBV4-3 and J is TRBJ2-2; 9 bases are a match to TRBD1. Germline CDR1 LGHNA, CDR2 YSLEER. CDR3 size: 16 residues. The V gene end was trimmed by 6 bases and the J gene end by 7 bases; junction bases not matched to a gene: 12. The CDR3, as DNA: TGCGCCAGCAGGCCCGGGACAGGGTCCAGCGACGGGGAGCTGTTTTTT. Protein sequence: CASRPGTGSSDGELFF.

This rearrangement joins TRBV30 to TRBJ1-1, with no clear D. CDR1 is GTSNPN and CDR2 is SVGIG in the germline V gene (reference sequence). With 5 bases removed from V and 3 bases from J, the gap between germline ends came to 7 bases. The CDR3 contains 11 residues. The CDR3 region is CAWGGYTEAFF. CDR3 nucleotides: TGTGCCTGGGGAGGATACACTGAAGCTTTCTTT. Drawing the rest from reference TRBV30 and TRBJ1-1, the complete variable domain is SQTIHQWPATLVQPVGSPLSLECTVEGTSNPNLYWYRQAAGRGLQLLFYSVGIGQISSEVPQNLSASRPQDRQFILSSKKLLLSDSGFYLCAWGGYTEAFFGQGTRLTVV.

The gene calls are TRBV2 and TRBJ1-1; D unresolved. The CDR3 sequence is 12 residues long. CDR1 and CDR2 (germline): SNHLY, FYNNEI. Trimming removed 7 bases from V and 5 bases from J, with 11 bases in between. CDR3 nucleotide sequence: TGTGCCAGCAAGTTAATGAGGACTGAAGCTTTCTTT. Translated, it gives CASKLMRTEAFF.

In its sample, this clone was seen a few times. V gene TRBV7-8 combines with J gene TRBJ1-5; TRBD1 matches at 7 bases. The CDR3 loop spans 15 amino acids. J lost 3 bases, V lost 1 base, and 3 bases had no gene match. The germline CDR1 and CDR2 sequences are SGHVS and FQNEAQ. This chain's CDR3 is CASSLETGFNQPQHF. CDR3 DNA sequence: TGTGCCAGCAGCTTAGAGACAGGGTTCAATCAGCCCCAGCATTTT.

Note on this clone: The same CDR3 is also encoded by other DNA sequences in this sample. CDR3 DNA sequence: TGTGCCAGCAGCTTAGCGGGGGATACCATATATTTT. Translation: CASSLAGDTIYF. The chain joins TRBV7-9 to TRBJ1-3; TRBD1 might be the D (5 bases). The germline gives CDR1 SEHNR, CDR2 FQNEAQ (reference sequence). With 0 bases removed from V and 10 bases from J, the gap between germline ends came to 7 bases. The length of the CDR3 is 12 residues.

V and J are TRBV28 and TRBJ1-4, with 9 positions matching TRBD1. The CDR3 has 16 amino acids. After removal of 8 bases from V and 0 bases from J, the junction contained 7 bases not matched to a gene. Germline V lookup: CDR1 MDHEN, CDR2 SYDVKM. The chain's CDR3 is CASRDREFATNEKLFF. The DNA of the CDR3 is TGTGCCAGCCGGGACAGGGAATTTGCAACTAATGAAAAACTGTTTTTT.

In this sample, this clone turned up once. The J gene is TRBJ1-5, the V gene TRBV19; a weak D match, TRBD1 (6 bases). The V and J ends lost 8 bases and 7 bases respectively, with 18 bases between them. Germline-derived CDR1 and CDR2 are LNHDA and SQIVND (reference sequence). This CDR3 spans 14 amino acids. This CDR3 reads CASSGQSLRQPQHF. The CDR3 nucleotides read TGTGCCAGTTCCGGACAGAGCTTAAGGCAGCCCCAGCATTTT.

This CDR3 reads CASSLLADRETQYF. CDR3 DNA: TGTGCCAGCAGCCTACTAGCGGACCGCGAGACCCAGTACTTC. J is TRBJ2-5 and V is TRBV3-1 (or the pseudogene TRBV3-2), with 8 positions matching TRBD2. In germline, CDR1 is LGHDT, CDR2 YNNKEL (reference sequence). The J segment lost 5 bases and the V segment lost 4 bases, leaving 6 bases of the junction unmatched. The CDR3 consists of 14 residues.

A single count supports this clone. The chain has TRBV2 and TRBJ2-4; TRBD1 aligns across 8 bases. Losses at the gene ends were 4 bases for V and 3 bases for J; bases not matched to a gene: 14. CDR3 length: 18 amino acids. CDR1 and CDR2 from the germline V gene are SNHLY and FYNNEI. The CDR3: CASSGRTGMDWGKNIQYF. CDR3 DNA sequence: TGTGCCAGCAGTGGGAGGACAGGGATGGATTGGGGCAAAAACATTCAGTACTTC.

The chain combines TRBV30 with TRBJ1-2; the match to TRBD1 covers 10 bases. Germline trimming cut 4 bases from V and 4 bases from J; bases unmatched to any gene: 6. This CDR3 region has 14 residues. CDR1 and CDR2 (germline): GTSNPN, SVGIG (reference sequence). The CDR3 region is CAWNPDRGIYGYTF. CDR3 coding DNA: TGTGCCTGGAACCCGGACAGGGGGATCTATGGCTACACCTTC.

This clone was detected a few times. This chain's CDR3 is CASSATFARETQYF. DNA for the CDR3: TGTGCCAGTAGCGCCACCTTTGCAAGAGAGACCCAGTACTTC. The V call is TRBV19, the J call TRBJ2-5; unclear D gene. The CDR3 sequence is 14 residues long. Trimming removed 6 bases from V and 4 bases from J, with 15 bases in between. Germline V gene sequence: CDR1 LNHDA, CDR2 SQIVND (reference sequence).

The chain is built from TRBV5-1 and TRBJ1-1; the D is unclear. The V and J ends lost 2 bases and 4 bases respectively, with 12 bases between them. Looked up from germline, CDR1 is SGHRS and CDR2 is YFSETQ. The CDR3 loop spans 14 amino acids. The CDR3 loop is CASSLPYTGTEAFF. The CDR3 bases are TGCGCCAGCAGCTTACCTTACACCGGCACTGAAGCTTTCTTT.

This clone was observed a single time. The CDR3 sequence is CASSEAPRGGLTDTQYF. CDR3 nucleotides: TGTGCCAGCAGTGAAGCGCCTCGGGGGGGTTTGACAGATACGCAGTATTTT. This chain joins TRBV2 and TRBJ2-3, with 8 positions matching TRBD2. This CDR3 spans 17 amino acids. Germline assignment: CDR1 SNHLY and CDR2 FYNNEI. V lost 0 bases, J lost 3 bases, and 8 bases stayed unmatched.

The sample holds one count of this clone. The chain joins TRBV15 to TRBJ1-3, with 9 positions matching TRBD1. The CDR3 has 18 amino acids. Germline assignment: CDR1 LNHNV and CDR2 YYDKDF (reference sequence). The ends lost 3 bases at V and 4 bases at J; junction bases unmatched: 13. The CDR3, as DNA: TGTGCCACCAGCAGTCGTACGACAGGGGGTATTCCGGGAAACACCATATATTTT. Residues: CATSSRTTGGIPGNTIYF.

The V call is TRBV6-2 or TRBV6-3, the J call TRBJ2-7; the match to TRBD2 covers 12 bases. The V and J ends lost 1 base and 4 bases, in that order; junction bases with no gene match: 2. This CDR3 spans 15 amino acids. The germline V gene encodes CDR1 MNHEY and CDR2 SVGEGT. DNA of the CDR3: TGTGCCAGCAGTTACTTCGGACTAGCGGGGTACGAGCAGTACTTC. It codes for CASSYFGLAGYEQYF.

The V and J genes are TRBV7-9 and TRBJ1-1, with 10 bases matching TRBD1. Losses at the gene ends were 3 bases for V and 4 bases for J; bases not matched to a gene: 2. Germline values: CDR1 SEHNR, CDR2 FQNEAQ (reference sequence). This CDR3 spans 14 amino acids. CDR3 amino acids: CASSLGQGFTEAFF. The CDR3 region has the DNA TGTGCCAGCAGCTTGGGACAGGGGTTCACTGAAGCTTTCTTT. The full variable domain, rest sourced from reference TRBV7-9 and TRBJ1-1, is DTGVSQNPRHKITKRGQNVTFRCDPISEHNRLYWYRQTLGQGPEFLTYFQNEAQLEKSRLLSDRFSAERPKGSFSTLEIQRTEQGDSAMYLCASSLGQGFTEAFFGQGTRLTVV.

The chain joins TRBV19 to TRBJ1-1; 8 positions agree with TRBD1. The length of the CDR3 is 15 residues. Germline V gene lookup returns CDR1 LNHDA and CDR2 SQIVND (reference sequence). Germline trimming cut 1 base from V and 1 base from J; bases unmatched to any gene: 2. The CDR3 bases are TGTGCCAGTAGTATAGGAGGACAGGGGAACACTGAAGCTTTCTTT. This codes for CASSIGGQGNTEAFF.

The gene calls are TRBV5-4 and TRBJ1-6; TRBD1 might be the D (6 bases). The CDR3 has 17 amino acids. Germline lookup yields CDR1 SGHNT and CDR2 YYREEE (reference sequence). Trimming shortened V by 4 bases and J by 5 bases, and 19 bases separated the two germline ends. CDR3 protein: CASSPMRGGVDNSPLHF. In nucleotides, the CDR3 is TGTGCCAGCAGCCCGATGAGGGGGGGAGTTGATAATTCACCCCTCCACTTT.

This clone was counted only a few times. The chain is built from TRBV5-4 and TRBJ1-2; 7 bases are shared with TRBD1. Per germline, CDR1 SGHNT and CDR2 YYREEE (reference sequence). The J segment lost 2 bases and the V segment lost 3 bases, leaving 7 bases of the junction unmatched. The CDR3 extends over 15 amino acids. CDR3 nucleotides: TGTGCCAGCAGCTCCGGGACAGTCGGAAACTATGGCTACACCTTC. Its protein product is CASSSGTVGNYGYTF.

The rearrangement links TRBV6-5 to TRBJ1-1; tentative D call: TRBD1 (5 bases). The germline V gene encodes CDR1 MNHEY and CDR2 SVGAGI. The V gene lost 8 bases and the J gene lost 1 base, with 11 bases spanning the gap. This CDR3 has 13 residues. DNA for the CDR3: TGTGCCAGCCATTATCAGGGGAACACTGAAGCTTTCTTT. Encoded protein: CASHYQGNTEAFF.

This chain links TRBV5-1 with TRBJ2-7; 10 bases agree with TRBD1. CDR3 length: 13 residues. The V segment lost 7 bases and the J segment 6 bases; nucleotides outside the gene matches: 7. Germline V gene sequence: CDR1 SGHRS, CDR2 YFSETQ. The CDR3, as DNA: TGCGCCAGCGGGACAGGGGACGTTTCCGAGCAGTACTTC. The encoded protein is CASGTGDVSEQYF.